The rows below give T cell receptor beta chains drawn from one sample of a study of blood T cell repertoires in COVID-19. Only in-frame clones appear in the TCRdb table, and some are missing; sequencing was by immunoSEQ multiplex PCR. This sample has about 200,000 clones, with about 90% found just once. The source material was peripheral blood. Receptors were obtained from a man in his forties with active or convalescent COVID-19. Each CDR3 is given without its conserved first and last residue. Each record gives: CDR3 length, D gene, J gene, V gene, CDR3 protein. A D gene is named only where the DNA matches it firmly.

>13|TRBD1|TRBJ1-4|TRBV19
ASSIGNRGNEKLF
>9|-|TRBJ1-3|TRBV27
ASSPSNTIY
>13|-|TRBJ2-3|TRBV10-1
ASSVGATSTDTQY
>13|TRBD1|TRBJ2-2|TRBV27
ASSLRTGSTGELF
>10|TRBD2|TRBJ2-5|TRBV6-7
AAIAGQETQY
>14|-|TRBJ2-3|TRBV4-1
ASSQGIFGGTDTQY
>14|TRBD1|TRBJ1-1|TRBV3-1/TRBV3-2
ASSQVKQGMYTEAF
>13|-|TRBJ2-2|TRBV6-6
ASSYKGLGPGELF
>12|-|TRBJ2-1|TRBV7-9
ASSPSGAYNEQF
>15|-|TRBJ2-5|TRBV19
ASSIGRGSYFQETQY
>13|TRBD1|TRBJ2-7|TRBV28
ASRSPGTGFYEQY
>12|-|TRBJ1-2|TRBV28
ASRLDTLSNGYT
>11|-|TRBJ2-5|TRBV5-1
ASSLDSPRAQY
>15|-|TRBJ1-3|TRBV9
ASSVATRGGSGNTIY
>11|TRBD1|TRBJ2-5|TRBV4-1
ASSQGQWETQY
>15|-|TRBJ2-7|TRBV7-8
ASSLAPEAGSRWEQY
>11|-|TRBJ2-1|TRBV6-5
ASSYARDYEQF
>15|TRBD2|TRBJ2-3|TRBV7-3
ASSLTSGGLPTDTQY
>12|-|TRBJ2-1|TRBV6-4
ASSAGYSYNEQF
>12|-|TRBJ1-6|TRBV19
ASSIRGLNSPLH
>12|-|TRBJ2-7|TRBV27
ASSTTGLLYEQY
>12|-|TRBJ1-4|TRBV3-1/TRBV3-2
ASSETATNEKLF
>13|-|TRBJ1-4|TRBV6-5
ASRADRTSNEKLF